The T cell receptor beta chain described here comes from a study of human T cells and chemical hapten exposure. Turning to the study itself: The scalp of each patient received a weekly diphenylcyclopropenone dose for the full roughly 25-week study.

From the RACE reads, TCRdb called clonotypes with MiXCR, one entry per CDR3 protein. The repertoire holds 95,000 to 150,000 distinct CDR3 sequences, with approximately 13% as singletons. This sample's time point: pre-sensitization, week 0. Sample treatment: therapeutic diphenylcyclopropenone sensitization with weekly scalp DPC. Researchers sampled blood before each patch test went on. Whole blood, unfractionated, served as the material for total RNA extraction. The sequence derives from a woman between 18 and 30 years old with alopecia areata. Some clones in this sample may be carry-over from other donors' samples. Here the sequenced sample was whole blood, taken in connection with sensitization to the hapten diphenylcyclopropenone (DPC).

Here the CDR3 reads CASTGGDTQYF. The CDR3 bases are TGTGCCAGCACCGGGGGAGATACGCAGTATTTT. V usage is TRBV7-9 and J usage is TRBJ2-3, with D possibly being TRBD2 (6 bases). The CDR3 contains 11 residues. Trimming stripped 7 bases from V and 5 bases from J, with 7 bases between. Germline V gene data show CDR1 as SEHNR and CDR2 as FQNEAQ (reference sequence).